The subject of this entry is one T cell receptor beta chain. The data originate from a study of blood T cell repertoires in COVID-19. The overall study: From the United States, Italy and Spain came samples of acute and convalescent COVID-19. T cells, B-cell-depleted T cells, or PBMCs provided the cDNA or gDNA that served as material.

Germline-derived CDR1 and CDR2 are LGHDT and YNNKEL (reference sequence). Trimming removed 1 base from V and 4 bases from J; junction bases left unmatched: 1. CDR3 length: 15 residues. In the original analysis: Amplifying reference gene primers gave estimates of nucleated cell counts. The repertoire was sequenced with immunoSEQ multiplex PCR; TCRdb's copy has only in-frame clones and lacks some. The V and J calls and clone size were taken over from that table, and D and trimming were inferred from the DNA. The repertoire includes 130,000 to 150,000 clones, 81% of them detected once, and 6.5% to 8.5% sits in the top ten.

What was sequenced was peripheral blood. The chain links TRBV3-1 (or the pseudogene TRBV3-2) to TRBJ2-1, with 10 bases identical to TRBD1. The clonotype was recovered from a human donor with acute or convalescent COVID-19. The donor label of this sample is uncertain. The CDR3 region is CASSQAGQGYNEQFF. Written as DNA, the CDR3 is TGTGCCAGCAGCCAAGCGGGACAGGGGTACAATGAGCAGTTCTTC.